The clone carrying this TCR beta chain was recorded only once. The antigen remains undetermined. This specimen comes from a study of a mutant IDH1 vaccine in newly diagnosed glioma. The time point here: week 11, during vaccination. Doses of 300 ug of mutant IDH1 20-mer peptide were given with topical imiquimod. The donors had new WHO grade 3 or 4 astrocytomas; these were IDH1-mutant and ATRX-lost. The germline CDR1 and CDR2 sequences are SGHDN and FVKESK. The length of the CDR3 is 15 residues. J gave up 6 bases and V 2 bases, and 6 bases lay outside the gene matches. Measured with immunoSEQ multiplex PCR; TCRdb has only the in-frame clones, and not every one. The data contain around 62,000 clones, around 91% of them seen just once; the ten biggest clones take up 1.5% to 2.5%.

This specimen consisted of PBMCs, obtained from a glioma patient whose treatment included an IDH1 peptide vaccine. This sequence originates from a man in his forties or fifties with glioma. The chain joins TRBV14 to TRBJ2-2, with 7 bases identical to TRBD1. This chain's CDR3 is CASSQRGGLSGELFF. The CDR3 nucleotides are TGTGCCAGCAGCCAAAGAGGGGGCTTATCCGGGGAGCTGTTTTTT.